This is a list of T cell receptor beta chains from one sample in a study of blood T cell repertoires in COVID-19. This table comes from immunoSEQ multiplex PCR, and its TCRdb copy is limited to in-frame clones, with some not included. This table holds some 200,000 clones, 65% to 90% found once. The sequenced sample consisted of PBMCs or T cells enriched from blood (not recorded which). The receptors were sampled from a woman aged 55-70 years with acute COVID-19. Both conserved end residues are part of each CDR3. A D gene is named only where the DNA matches it firmly. Size tells how often a clone was seen (once, few, many) or the class of an expanded clone, and some rows leave it out.

TRBV2	-	-	TRBJ1-5	TGTGCCAGCGGGGCACAGGGTCAGCCCCAGCATTTT	CASGAQGQPQHF
TRBV15	-	-	TRBJ2-3	TGTGCCACCAAATCGGGACAACCCACAGATACGCAGTATTTT	CATKSGQPTDTQYF
TRBV11-2	few	-	TRBJ1-5	TGTGCCAGCAGCTTAGGTGTAAATCAGCCCCAGCATTTT	CASSLGVNQPQHF
TRBV19	once	-	TRBJ1-1	TGTGCCAGTAGTATACGGGGCACTGAAGCTTTCTTT	CASSIRGTEAFF
TRBV10-3	few	-	TRBJ1-1	TGTGCCATCAGTCGGGACTACGAAACTGAAGCTTTCTTT	CAISRDYETEAFF
TRBV7-2	-	TRBD2	TRBJ2-1	TGTGCCAGCAGCTTGGCTAGCGGGGGGGCGTACAATGAGCAGTTCTTC	CASSLASGGAYNEQFF
TRBV28	-	-	TRBJ1-2	TGTGCCAGCAGTTTTGGTGGGGAACTAGACTATGGCTACACCTTC	CASSFGGELDYGYTF
TRBV7-9	-	-	TRBJ2-7	TGTGCCAGCAGCTCCGTGGTGTGGGAGTGGCACGAGCAGTACTTC	CASSSVVWEWHEQYF
TRBV7-2	once	-	TRBJ1-5	TGTGCCAGCAGCTACTCAGGAAACCAGCCCCAGCATTTT	CASSYSGNQPQHF
TRBV11-3	-	-	TRBJ2-1	TGTGCCAGCAGCCCTCAGGGACTCAACAATGAGCAGTTCTTC	CASSPQGLNNEQFF
TRBV30	-	-	TRBJ1-5	TGTGCCTGGAGTGTACAACAGCATCAGCCCCAGCATTTT	CAWSVQQHQPQHF
TRBV28	medium-sized	-	TRBJ1-1	TGTGCCAGCAGTTTATACAGGTCAAAAACACAACGACGAGGCATTGAAGCTTTCTTT	CASSLYRSKTQRRGIEAFF
TRBV19	-	-	TRBJ2-7	TGTGCCAGTAGTATTGAGGGCTCCGTCAGGTCCTACGAGCAGTACTTC	CASSIEGSVRSYEQYF
TRBV7-2	-	-	TRBJ2-5	TGTGCCAGCAGCTACCTCCCGTGGAGCGCCCAAGAGACCCAGTACTTC	CASSYLPWSAQETQYF
TRBV7-9	-	-	TRBJ2-7	TGTGCCAGCAGCTTAGCCATAGCGTCGCAGCAAACTTACGAGCAGTACTTC	CASSLAIASQQTYEQYF
TRBV6-5	-	-	TRBJ2-3	TGTGCCAGCAGCGGCGGGGGCGGAGATACGCAGTATTTT	CASSGGGGDTQYF
TRBV29-1	-	-	TRBJ2-6	TGCAGCGTTGAAGCTGGCCGTTCTGGGGCCAACGTCCTGACTTTC	CSVEAGRSGANVLTF
TRBV24-1	-	-	TRBJ2-5	TGTGCCACCAGTGACTCCTACACAGGGGCGGGGGGAGAGACCCAGTACTTC	CATSDSYTGAGGETQYF
TRBV4-3	-	-	TRBJ1-2	TGCGCCAGCAGCCAAGCCGGGGTGTCCTATGGCTACACCTTC	CASSQAGVSYGYTF
TRBV4-3	-	TRBD1	TRBJ1-4	TGCGCCAGCAGCCAGGGGACAGGGGGACATGAAAAACTGTTTTTT	CASSQGTGGHEKLFF
TRBV27	-	-	TRBJ1-5	TGTGCCAGCAGTTTTGGGGCAGAATTTAGCAATCAGCCCCAGCATTTT	CASSFGAEFSNQPQHF
TRBV11-2	-	TRBD2	TRBJ2-7	TGTGCCAGCAGCTTAGGGGCTAGCGGGAGGGCGGTGGGGGAGCAGTACTTC	CASSLGASGRAVGEQYF
TRBV5-5	-	TRBD1	TRBJ1-4	TGTGCCAGCAGCTTGACAGGGGGTAATGAAAAACTGTTTTTT	CASSLTGGNEKLFF
TRBV19	-	TRBD2	TRBJ2-7	TGTGCCAGTAGTGATCTAGCGGGAAGATCCTCCTACGAGCAGTACTTC	CASSDLAGRSSYEQYF
TRBV11-2	-	TRBD2	TRBJ2-7	TGTGCCAGCAGCTTAGAGGTTAGCGGGAGTTACGAGCAGTACTTC	CASSLEVSGSYEQYF
TRBV6-5	few	-	TRBJ2-1	TGTGCCAGCAGGCTATACAATGAGCAGTTCTTC	CASRLYNEQFF
TRBV11-2	many	-	TRBJ1-5	TGTGCCAGCAGCTTAGGGCGGGGGGCCAGTCAGCCCCAGCATTTT	CASSLGRGASQPQHF
TRBV11-2	once	TRBD1	TRBJ1-1	TGTGCCAGCACCCCCAGGGGGGACAGGGGGACTGAAGCTTTCTTT	CASTPRGDRGTEAFF
TRBV2	-	-	TRBJ1-5	TGTGCCAGCAGTCCGACAGGTAGCAATCAGCCCCAGCATTTT	CASSPTGSNQPQHF
TRBV28	-	-	TRBJ1-3	TGTGCCAGCAGTTCCGGTTCTGGCCAGGGTGGAAACACCATATATTTT	CASSSGSGQGGNTIYF
TRBV7-9	-	-	TRBJ1-6	TGTGCCAGCAGCTTGAGTGAATCACCCCTCCACTTT	CASSLSESPLHF
TRBV11-3	once	TRBD2	TRBJ2-3	TGTGCCAGCAGCTTGGCCTCCGGGGGGACAGATACGCAGTATTTT	CASSLASGGTDTQYF
TRBV5-1	-	-	TRBJ1-2	TGCGCCAGCAGCTTGGGGCCCGGGGATGATGGCTACACCTTC	CASSLGPGDDGYTF
TRBV5-8	once	TRBD1	TRBJ1-1	TGTGCCAGCAGCCGGGGGACAGGGTGGGGCACTGAAGCTTTCTTT	CASSRGTGWGTEAFF
TRBV18	-	TRBD2	TRBJ2-5	TGTGCCAGCTCAGCCATAGCGGGGTCTGTCGAGACCCAGTACTTC	CASSAIAGSVETQYF
TRBV24-1	-	TRBD2	TRBJ2-1	TGTGCCACCAGTGATACACCGGGACTAGCGAATGATGAGCAGTTCTTC	CATSDTPGLANDEQFF
TRBV14	once	TRBD2	TRBJ2-1	TGTGCCAGCAGCCAACCTAGCGGGAGCGGTTACAATGAGCAGTTCTTC	CASSQPSGSGYNEQFF
TRBV6-6	few	-	TRBJ1-2	TGTGCCAGCAGCCTGGGACACCAAAGACGCGGCTACACCTTC	CASSLGHQRRGYTF
TRBV19	medium-sized	TRBD1	TRBJ1-2	TGTGCCAGTAGTATCTGGGGGAGACAGGGCGAGAACTATGGCTACACCTTC	CASSIWGRQGENYGYTF
TRBV4-3	-	TRBD1	TRBJ1-2	TGCGCCAGCAGCCGTTCGGACAGGAATGCCTACACCTTC	CASSRSDRNAYTF